This TCR beta chain was documented in a study of cytomegalovirus exposure and HLA in healthy donors (dated by TCRdb to between 2016 and 2019). In the study overall: According to a later analysis, one platform produced both the approximately 110 validation repertoires and the approximately 600 repertoires of the first cohort. To predict cytomegalovirus infection status, the study brought together high-throughput TCR immunosequencing, statistical association of individual TCRs with disease status, and machine learning. The study aimed to test whether cataloging public T cell receptors could reveal signatures of past pathogen exposure. A separate validation cohort of 100 to 150 different subjects was used in addition to the roughly 720-subject first cohort.

General conclusions and limits of the study: In vitro tests confirmed that a few of the cytomegalovirus-associated TCR beta chains recognize cytomegalovirus antigens. The classifier was reported to diagnose cytomegalovirus status with high specificity and sensitivity in both the original cohort and the validation cohort. Subsequent analysis determined that TCRs grouped into clusters in the first cohort also showed a tendency toward co-occurrence across the 120 validation repertoires, and 85% to 95% of cluster scores exceeded 0. The study gave a list of roughly 150 TCR beta chains associated with cytomegalovirus. According to the authors, the approach could potentially be generalized to other disease states and immunological phenotypes. A later analysis had no HLA typing for the validation cohort, so co-occurrence there was scored across all 120 repertoires. Most TCR sequences were seen in very few donors, while some public TCRs were found in many individuals.

The sample holds one count of this clone. What antigen it recognizes has not been identified. Base qualities are not recorded, but no much larger clone differs from it by a single base. Donors formed part of the validation cohort, which comprised fewer than 150 subjects and was distinct from the first cohort of over 500 subjects. The method behind the library was the immunoSEQ multiplex PCR assay. Concerning the study's data processing: A statistical classification framework was built for diagnosing cytomegalovirus status from the catalog of TCR beta chain sequences. TCRdb re-hosts the immuneACCESS table, in-frame sequences only. Its copies lack some clones; in the studies checked, an unresolved V gene accounts for under half of them, and the cause for the rest is not known. D and trimming were read from the DNA, whereas the V and J calls and clone size are those reported in that table. This sample lists 200,000 to 250,000 clones; about 91% were detected once. Jointly, the top ten make up 2.9% of the sample.

CDR1 and CDR2 are read off the germline V gene as LGHNA and YNFKEQ. Including cysteine and phenylalanine, the CDR3 has 12 amino acids. The DNA shown is the 36-base CDR3, in frame from base 1. Deletion took 0 bases off V and 15 bases off J, with a span of 12 bases between the germline ends. The chain is assembled from TRBV4-2 and TRBJ2-1, with the D gene uncertain. The sequence was collected from a woman under 30 in good health and CMV-seronegative. The sample taken for sequencing was PBMCs. This receptor carries the CDR3 CASSQDHRNRFF. The DNA sequence is TGTGCCAGCAGCCAAGATCATAGAAATCGGTTCTTC.